Detailed here is one TCR beta chain. Its cognate antigen is unknown. Isolation per sample recovered at least 7 million PBMCs. The use of a sample-barcoded 5' primer and a J-beta primer mix characterized a second PCR of roughly 7 to 11 cycles. Every cDNA was tagged by a template-switch adaptor with 12 random nucleotides. Using its own MiXCR run on the 5' RACE reads, TCRdb lists one record per CDR3 protein. The sample includes around 900,000 distinct CDR3 sequences, more than 25% seen only once; the top ten take approximately 15%. This sample is part of a study of blood T cells in healthy people across ages. Study-level points and caveats: The long-lived group displayed more naive CD4+ cells, plus higher diversity, than the aged donors did. The study regarded diversity estimates from one million T cells as underestimates.

Trimming removed 4 bases from V and 1 base from J, with 11 bases in between. The CDR3 contains 14 residues. CDR1 is SGHRS, CDR2 YFSETQ, per germline. This sequence joins TRBV5-1 and TRBJ2-5; D is perhaps TRBD1 (6 bases). Sequencing was performed on blood. The receptor was isolated from a woman of 80 years or more in good health. The CDR3 loop is CASSPRTVQETQYF. The CDR3 DNA is TGCGCCAGCAGCCCCCGGACAGTCCAAGAGACCCAGTACTTC.